The 15 T cell receptor beta chains below were found in one sample sequenced in a study of blood T cell repertoires in COVID-19 (dated by TCRdb to about 2020). Preparation of the library involved the immunoSEQ multiplex PCR assay. Entries here come from immuneACCESS through TCRdb and include only in-frame sequences with V and J called. Some clones fail to appear in such tables; in the studies checked, an unresolved V gene covers under half of the shortfall, and the cause of the remainder is unknown. This sample comprises about 370,000 clones, about 89% of them detected only once. The ten largest make up 0.86% of the sample. The sequencing input was PBMCs or T cells enriched from blood (not recorded which). These TCRs come from a woman between 40 and 55 years old who had been exposed to COVID-19.

The V call is TRBV7-9, the J call TRBJ1-5; TRBD1 matches 8 bases. The V segment lost 5 bases and the J segment 4 bases; nucleotides outside the gene matches: 7. The CDR3 spans 15 residues. The germline V gene encodes CDR1 SEHNR and CDR2 FQNEAQ (reference sequence). The CDR3 sequence is CASSPWTGKNQPQHF. CDR3 bases: TGTGCCAGCAGCCCTTGGACAGGGAAAAATCAGCCCCAGCATTTT.

The chain couples TRBV9 to TRBJ2-1, with TRBD2 matching 10 bases. The CDR3 totals 16 residues. With 1 base clipped from V and 7 bases from J, the junction kept 8 bases outside the gene matches. CDR1 is SGDLS and CDR2 is YYNGEE in the germline V gene. The CDR3 loop is CASSVIQAGGINEQFF. The CDR3 DNA sequence: TGTGCCAGCAGCGTAATTCAAGCGGGAGGGATTAATGAGCAGTTCTTC. The full variable domain, in which reference TRBV9 and TRBJ2-1 provide the parts outside the CDR3, is DSGVTQTPKHLITATGQRVTLRCSPRSGDLSVYWYQQSLDQGLQFLIQYYNGEERAKGNILERFSAQQFPDLHSELNLSSLELGDSALYFCASSVIQAGGINEQFFGPGTRLTVL.

The chain uses TRBV5-1 and TRBJ1-1; D gene ambiguous. Trimming cost V 5 bases and J 5 bases, with 19 bases left between them. Per germline, CDR1 SGHRS and CDR2 YFSETQ. The CDR3 runs to 15 residues. This CDR3 reads CASRSPVMGETEAFF. The CDR3 DNA follows: TGCGCCAGCAGATCCCCCGTAATGGGCGAGACTGAAGCTTTCTTT.

The chain is built from TRBV19 and TRBJ2-1, with TRBD1 matching 8 bases. The CDR3 covers 17 residues. Germline CDR1 LNHDA, CDR2 SQIVND (reference sequence). Trimming took 6 bases from V and 0 from J; bases not matched to a gene: 10. As DNA, the CDR3 is TGTGCCAGTAGCCCAGGACAGGGAAGGAGCTCCTACAATGAGCAGTTCTTC. This codes for CASSPGQGRSSYNEQFF. The complete variable domain, with remaining parts taken from reference TRBV19 and TRBJ2-1, reads DGGITQSPKYLFRKEGQNVTLSCEQNLNHDAMYWYRQDPGQGLRLIYYSQIVNDFQKGDIAEGYSVSREKKESFPLTVTSAQKNPTAFYLCASSPGQGRSSYNEQFFGPGTRLTVL.

The chain links TRBV7-9 to TRBJ1-2, with 7 bases lining up with TRBD1. Germline V gives CDR1 SEHNR, CDR2 FQNEAQ (reference sequence). The junction had 7 bases not matched to a gene; V was cut back by 5 bases and J by 4 bases. The CDR3 covers 14 residues. In nucleotides, the CDR3 is TGTGCCAGCAGCCTACCACAGGGGACCTATGGCTACACCTTC. Translation gives CASSLPQGTYGYTF.

The rearrangement joins TRBV5-1 to TRBJ1-1; 10 positions agree with TRBD1. CDR3 length: 13 residues. Germline trimming cut 4 bases from V and 5 bases from J; bases unmatched to any gene: 2. CDR1 SGHRS and CDR2 YFSETQ come from the germline V gene. Written as DNA, the CDR3 is TGCGCCAGCAGCGGGGACAGGGGTACTGAAGCTTTCTTT. The encoded protein is CASSGDRGTEAFF. The variable domain in full, with the rest retrieved from reference TRBV5-1 and TRBJ1-1, is KAGVTQTPRYLIKTRGQQVTLSCSPISGHRSVSWYQQTPGQGLQFLFEYFSETQRNKGNFPGRFSGRQFSNSRSEMNVSTLELGDSALYLCASSGDRGTEAFFGQGTRLTVV.

The CDR3 here is CASSYARTGANTEAFF. The CDR3 DNA reads TGTGCCAGCAGTTACGCGAGGACAGGGGCGAACACTGAAGCTTTCTTT. The J gene is TRBJ1-1, the V gene TRBV6-5, with 9 bases aligning to TRBD1. Germline lookup yields CDR1 MNHEY and CDR2 SVGAGI. The V gene end was trimmed by 2 bases and the J gene end by 1 base; junction bases not matched to a gene: 5. The CDR3 extends over 16 amino acids.

This clone was observed at least ten times. This chain uses TRBV19 with TRBJ1-5, with D unresolved. The CDR3 length is 14 residues. The germline V gene has CDR1 LNHDA and CDR2 SQIVND (reference sequence). V lost 3 bases, J lost 3 bases, and 9 bases lay in between. The CDR3 bases are TGTGCCAGTAGTATTATGGGCAACAATCAGCCCCAGCATTTT. Translated: CASSIMGNNQPQHF.

This chain links TRBV3-1 (or the pseudogene TRBV3-2) with TRBJ2-3; TRBD1 matches 10 bases. Trimming removed 6 bases from V and 1 base from J; junction bases left unmatched: 10. Germline values: CDR1 LGHDT, CDR2 YNNKEL (reference sequence). The CDR3 loop spans 17 amino acids. Here the CDR3 DNA reads TGTGCCAGCAGTTGGCTGGGACAGGGGATCCGCACAGATACGCAGTATTTT. Translation: CASSWLGQGIRTDTQYF.

V usage is TRBV2 and J usage is TRBJ1-1, with 7 nucleotides matching TRBD1. Trimming cost V 5 bases and J 6 bases; bases outside gene matches: 3. This CDR3 has 12 amino acids. Germline-derived CDR1 and CDR2 are SNHLY and FYNNEI. The CDR3 is CASSYRGSEAFF. In DNA, the CDR3 is TGTGCCAGCAGTTACAGGGGATCTGAAGCTTTCTTT.

The J gene is TRBJ2-7, the V gene TRBV25-1; TRBD2 might be the D (6 bases). This CDR3 contains 12 residues. Looked up from germline, CDR1 is MGHDK and CDR2 is SYGVNS. V lost 3 bases and J lost 5, with 8 bases in between. The CDR3 DNA is TGTGCCAGCAGTGAGGGGGGTCACGAGCAGTACTTC. Protein sequence: CASSEGGHEQYF.

This chain links TRBV5-4 with TRBJ2-1; TRBD2 matches 16 bases. Germline V gene sequence: CDR1 SGHNT, CDR2 YYREEE (reference sequence). V shed 4 bases and J 4 bases; nucleotides not matched to a gene: 5. The CDR3 is 17 amino acids. DNA for the CDR3: TGTGCCAGCAGCGGAGGGACTAGCGGGAGGGCGTACAATGAGCAGTTCTTC. Its translation: CASSGGTSGRAYNEQFF.

This clone was observed once. V is TRBV18 and J is TRBJ2-7; 7 bases align to TRBD1. Germline CDR1 and CDR2: KGHSH and LQKENI. The junction had 4 bases not matched to a gene; V was cut back by 1 base and J by 4 bases. This CDR3 is built from 14 residues. The CDR3 DNA is TGTGCCAGCTCACCACAAGGACAGGTTTACGAGCAGTACTTC. This codes for CASSPQGQVYEQYF.

This clone was counted a single time. V usage is TRBV11-3 and J usage is TRBJ2-7; no definite D call. V was clipped by 3 bases and J by 4 bases, with 7 bases between them. Per germline, CDR1 SGHNT and CDR2 YENEEA. The CDR3 sequence is 12 residues long. CDR3 sequence: CASSFPSYEQYF. The CDR3 region has the DNA TGTGCCAGCAGCTTTCCCTCTTACGAGCAGTACTTC.

The rearrangement joins TRBV3-1 (or the pseudogene TRBV3-2) to TRBJ2-3, with D hard to call. This CDR3 contains 14 residues. V was cut by 2 bases and J by 1 base, with 7 bases left in between. From germline, CDR1 is LGHDT and CDR2 YNNKEL (reference sequence). CDR3 DNA: TGTGCCAGCAGCCAACAAAAGCGCACAGATACGCAGTATTTT. Translation gives CASSQQKRTDTQYF.